The clone carrying this T cell receptor (beta chain) was counted a few times. The sort gate was single viable CD3+CD4+CD8-CD45RO+ cells for memory CD4+ T cells. CMV serostatus came from serum IgG against pp150, pp28, p38, p52. Total CD4+ T cells were enriched by CD4 positive selection. Authors' analysis steps: After removing out-of-frame reads, around 2.2 million distinct TCRbeta sequences remained. Sequencing was performed with immunoSEQ multiplex PCR; in TCRdb, only in-frame clones are kept and a portion is missing. V and J calls and clone size are those listed in that table; D and trimming were worked out from the DNA. Of about 58,000 clones in the sample, approximately 82% were seen once. These data belong to a study of memory CD4+ T cells and cytomegalovirus serostatus. Study summary: Donors were healthy Belgian adults, fewer than ten CMV seropositive and 20 to 30 seronegative.

The sequenced sample was memory CD4+ T cells from blood. The sequence derives from an adult in good health and CMV-seronegative. Some clones in this sample may be carry-over from other donors' samples.

The CDR3 loop is CASSSPTSGRGGYNEQFF. The CDR3, as DNA: TGTGCCAGCAGCTCCCCCACGTCCGGCCGGGGTGGTTACAATGAGCAGTTCTTC. The rearrangement joins TRBV5-4 to TRBJ2-1, with D tentatively TRBD2 (5 bases). Trimming removed 3 bases at V and 4 bases at J, with 23 bases between. Germline values: CDR1 SGHNT, CDR2 YYREEE (reference sequence). CDR3 length: 18 amino acids.